This record looks at one T cell receptor (beta chain) sequence and its context. The antigen is unknown. The assay was run at survey level. The assay was immunoSEQ multiplex PCR, and TCRdb's table has in-frame clones only and misses some. The table shows tens of thousands of clones, with just over 85% occurring only once. The data are from a study of STAT5B mutations in CD4+ large granular lymphocyte leukemia. Broader study findings: Patient CD4-sorted repertoires looked more clonal than healthy CD4+ repertoires, even without putative leukemic clones. Main leukemic clonotypes were patient-specific, but roughly 23% appeared at low frequency elsewhere.

Sequencing was carried out using CD4+ T cells from blood buffy coats. This sequence was found in a human donor in good health.

The CDR3 DNA reads TGTGCCAGCAGCTCCCGTGCGTGGGGCAGTTCGAACACTGAAGCTTTCTTT. It yields the protein CASSSRAWGSSNTEAFF. This chain joins TRBV9 and TRBJ1-1, with D possibly matching TRBD1 (5 bases). The germline CDR1 and CDR2 sequences are SGDLS and YYNGEE. The CDR3 has 17 amino acids. Trimming removed 4 bases at V and 1 base at J, with 20 bases between.